This TCR beta chain was found in a study of PD-L1 blockade in urothelial cancer. Study-level findings and limits: Tumor-associated blood clones were expanded more by durable-benefit patients at 3 weeks.

Note on this clone: The antigen remains undetermined.

The junction had 9 bases not matched to a gene; V was cut back by 1 base and J by 1 base. Germline lookup yields CDR1 SGHRS and CDR2 YFSETQ. The CDR3 covers 17 residues. Time point noted: pretreatment peripheral blood. Synthetic TCR analog templates were added to each PCR reaction. Produced via immunoSEQ multiplex PCR; TCRdb's table is partial and in-frame only. Among tens of thousands of clones listed, approximately 91% were seen once. The starting material was PBMCs, obtained around atezolizumab (anti-PD-L1) treatment. The TCR originated in a woman between 55 and 75 years old with urothelial cancer. The rearrangement uses TRBV5-1 and TRBJ2-5; 8 bases line up with TRBD2. Here the CDR3 DNA reads TGCGCCAGCAGCTTGTGGGTTAGCGGGGCCTCCCAAGAGACCCAGTACTTC. Encoded protein: CASSLWVSGASQETQYF. The full variable domain, with the rest looked up from reference TRBV5-1 and TRBJ2-5, is KAGVTQTPRYLIKTRGQQVTLSCSPISGHRSVSWYQQTPGQGLQFLFEYFSETQRNKGNFPGRFSGRQFSNSRSEMNVSTLELGDSALYLCASSLWVSGASQETQYFGPGTRLLVL.